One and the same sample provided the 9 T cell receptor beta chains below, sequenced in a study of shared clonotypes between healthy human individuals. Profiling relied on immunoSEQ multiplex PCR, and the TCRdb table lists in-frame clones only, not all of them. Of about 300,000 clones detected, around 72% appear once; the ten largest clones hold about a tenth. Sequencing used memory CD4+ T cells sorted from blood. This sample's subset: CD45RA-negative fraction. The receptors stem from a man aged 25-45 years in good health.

CDR3: CASSYRVDYEQYF. The CDR3 DNA follows: TGTGCCAGCAGCTATCGGGTGGATTACGAGCAGTACTTC. The chain couples TRBV11-2 to TRBJ2-7, with D unresolved. In germline, CDR1 is SGHAT, CDR2 FQNNGV. Trimming removed 4 bases from V and 4 bases from J, with 11 bases in between. CDR3 length: 13 residues.

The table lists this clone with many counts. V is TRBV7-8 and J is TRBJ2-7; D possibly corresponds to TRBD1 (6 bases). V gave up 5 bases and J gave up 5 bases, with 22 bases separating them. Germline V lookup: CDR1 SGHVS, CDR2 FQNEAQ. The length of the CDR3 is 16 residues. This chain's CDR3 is CASSPTSGIRDNEQYF. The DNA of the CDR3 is TGTGCCAGCAGCCCCACCTCCGGGATCCGGGACAACGAGCAGTACTTC.

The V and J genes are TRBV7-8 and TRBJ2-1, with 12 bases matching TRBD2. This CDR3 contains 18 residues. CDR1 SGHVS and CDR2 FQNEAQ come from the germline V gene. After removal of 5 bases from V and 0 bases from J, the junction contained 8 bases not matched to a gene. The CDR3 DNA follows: TGTGCCAGCAGCCGACTAGCGGGGGCTACTAGCTCCTACAATGAGCAGTTCTTC. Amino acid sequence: CASSRLAGATSSYNEQFF.

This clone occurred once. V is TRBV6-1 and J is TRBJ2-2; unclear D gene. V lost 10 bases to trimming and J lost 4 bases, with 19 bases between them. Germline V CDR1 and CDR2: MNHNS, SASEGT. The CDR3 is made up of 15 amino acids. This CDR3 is CAISHRPPSTGELFF. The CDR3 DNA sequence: TGTGCCATCTCCCATCGGCCCCCAAGCACCGGGGAGCTGTTTTTT.

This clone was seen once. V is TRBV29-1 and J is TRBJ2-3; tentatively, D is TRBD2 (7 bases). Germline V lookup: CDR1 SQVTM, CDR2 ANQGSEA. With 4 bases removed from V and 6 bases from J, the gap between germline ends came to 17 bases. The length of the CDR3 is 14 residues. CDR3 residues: CSVVWGGQVDTQYF. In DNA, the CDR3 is TGCAGCGTTGTTTGGGGGGGGCAAGTGGATACGCAGTATTTT.

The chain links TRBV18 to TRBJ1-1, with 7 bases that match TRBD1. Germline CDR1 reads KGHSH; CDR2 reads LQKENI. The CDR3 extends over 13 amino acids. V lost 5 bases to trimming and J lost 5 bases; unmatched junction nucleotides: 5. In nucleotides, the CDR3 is TGTGCCAGCTCATTCGGACAGGAGACTGAAGCTTTCTTT. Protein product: CASSFGQETEAFF.

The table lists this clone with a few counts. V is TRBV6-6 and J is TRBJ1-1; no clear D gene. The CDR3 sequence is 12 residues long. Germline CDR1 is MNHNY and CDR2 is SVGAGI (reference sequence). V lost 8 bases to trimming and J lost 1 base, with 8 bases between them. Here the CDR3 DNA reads TGTGCCAGCCAAGAGGGGAACACTGAAGCTTTCTTT. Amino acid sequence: CASQEGNTEAFF.

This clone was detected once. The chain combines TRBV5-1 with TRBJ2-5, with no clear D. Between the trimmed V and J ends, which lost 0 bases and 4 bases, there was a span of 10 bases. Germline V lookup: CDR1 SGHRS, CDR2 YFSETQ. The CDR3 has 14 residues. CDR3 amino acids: CASSLVGPGETQYF. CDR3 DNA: TGCGCCAGCAGCTTGGTGGGCCCCGGAGAGACCCAGTACTTC.

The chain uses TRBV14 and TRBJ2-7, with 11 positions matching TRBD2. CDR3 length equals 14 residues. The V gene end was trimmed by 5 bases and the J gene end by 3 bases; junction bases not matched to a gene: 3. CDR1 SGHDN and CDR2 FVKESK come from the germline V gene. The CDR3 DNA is TGTGCCAGCAGCTCTACTAGCGGGAGCTACGAGCAGTACTTC. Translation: CASSSTSGSYEQYF.